The TCR beta chain described here comes from a study of PD-L1 blockade in urothelial cancer (TCRdb year 2017). Context from the whole study: Every patient began therapy around 2014 and was given atezolizumab 1,200 mg intravenously every 3 weeks. About 85% of the 29 patients were males with bladder-origin urothelial cancer, and 18 of 29 reported a prior smoking history. An exploratory multi-omic analysis was conducted of the somatic, immune and clinical correlates of response to PD-L1 blockade with atezolizumab in urothelial cancer. Nine patients achieved durable clinical benefit and fewer than 25 did not. Durable clinical benefit meant progression-free survival longer than 6 months, and TCR features were also tested against progression-free and overall survival. Pretreatment blood TCR-seq was available for around 29 patients, at least one posttreatment blood collection was obtained for about 24 patients, and tumor TCR-seq was available for about 24 patients. Pretreatment tumor samples, along with matched peripheral blood collected serially before and after atezolizumab treatment, underwent TCR sequencing. Blood samples yielded a median of about 150,000 T cells and tens of thousands of unique TCRs, with median clonality approximately 0.08. Blood samples were analyzed at two time points: 3 weeks after treatment start (second dose) and 6 weeks after treatment start. In the same patients, pretreatment tumors underwent whole exome sequencing and RNA sequencing in addition to TCR sequencing. Patients had an ECOG performance status of 0 or 1 and had received between 0 and 3 prior chemotherapy regimens.

Overall study results and their limits: At 3 weeks after the start of treatment, tumor-associated TCR clones in peripheral blood had expanded more in patients with durable benefit (n ≈ 24, p = 0.022). Improved progression-free and overall survival was associated with having pretreatment peripheral blood TCR clonality below the median. Because the sample size was small (n of about 29) and many of the analyses were exploratory, the results are meant to be hypothesis-generating.

Each PCR received spiked-in synthetic TCR analog templates so that absolute template abundance could be estimated from read counts. Using the immunoSEQ assay, TCRbeta CDR3 regions were amplified from genomic DNA with bias-controlled V and J gene primers. Rearranged TCRbeta segments were sequenced at approximately 20X coverage. The source study handled its data this way. Sequencing errors were corrected by clustering, and CDR3s were annotated against IMGT so that V, D and J genes could be assigned. Downstream analyses used only productive TCRbeta rearrangements and left out out-of-frame or stop-codon sequences. Clonality was calculated as one minus the Shannon entropy normalized by the log of the number of unique productive sequences. Fisher's exact test with Benjamini-Hochberg correction, at a threshold of adjusted p below 0.01, was used to find clones that differed between time points or between blood and tumor. Here the immuneACCESS table is served through TCRdb, limited to in-frame sequences with V and J called. Missing clones are a known gap in these copies; in checked studies unresolved V genes cover under half, and the rest lacks a known reason. V, J and clone size derive from that table, while D and trimming were established from the DNA sequence. Across this sample there are about 36,000 clones, with roughly 80% seen only once. The leading ten clones occupy about 10% of the sample.

CDR1 is given as ENHRY and CDR2 as SYGVKD, both from the germline V gene. Between the V and J ends, shortened by 2 bases and 4 bases respectively, the junction contains 9 bases. The CDR3 covers 14 residues, taking in both the cysteine and the phenylalanine. The DNA shown is the 42-base CDR3, in frame from base 1. Reading the label with the study, this specimen's time point is: peripheral blood 6 weeks after treatment start. The cohort included about 29 patients with locally advanced or metastatic urothelial carcinoma who were treated at Memorial Sloan Kettering on a trial protocol. Peripheral blood mononuclear cells were collected from each patient pretreatment and during treatment, giving between 1 and 8 total time points per patient. The Qiagen DNeasy Blood extraction kit was used to purify genomic DNA from total PBMCs and from tumor samples. PBMCs were collected pretreatment and during treatment, and were isolated and stored as previously described.

On this clone: Its antigen remains undetermined. The record has no base qualities; no much larger clone is one base away.

The sequence came from a man aged 40-49 years with urothelial cancer. The chain employs TRBV10-3 and TRBJ1-5; the D gene cannot be named for sure. Sequenced material: PBMCs, taken around atezolizumab (anti-PD-L1) treatment. The CDR3 reads CAISERGGNQPQHF. In nucleotide form, the sequence is TGTGCCATCAGTGAGCGCGGCGGGAATCAGCCCCAGCATTTT.